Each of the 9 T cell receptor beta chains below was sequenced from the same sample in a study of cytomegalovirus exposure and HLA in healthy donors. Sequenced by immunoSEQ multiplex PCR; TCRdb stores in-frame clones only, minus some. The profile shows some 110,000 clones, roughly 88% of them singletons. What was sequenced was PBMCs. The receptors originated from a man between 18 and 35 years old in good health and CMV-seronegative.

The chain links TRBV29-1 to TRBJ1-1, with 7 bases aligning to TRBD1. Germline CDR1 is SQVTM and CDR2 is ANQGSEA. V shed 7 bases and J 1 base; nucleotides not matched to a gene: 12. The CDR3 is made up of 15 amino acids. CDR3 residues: CSARGRIVTNTEAFF. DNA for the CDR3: TGCAGCGCGAGGGGGCGAATAGTAACGAACACTGAAGCTTTCTTT.

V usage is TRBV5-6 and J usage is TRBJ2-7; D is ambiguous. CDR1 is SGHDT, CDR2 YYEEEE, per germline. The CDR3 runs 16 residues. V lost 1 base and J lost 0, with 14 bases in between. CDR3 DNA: TGTGCCAGCAGCTTGCTTACTGATTATGACTCCTACGAGCAGTACTTC. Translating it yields CASSLLTDYDSYEQYF.

This CDR3 reads CASSLVNSGGRGNEQFF. CDR3 bases: TGTGCCAGCAGCTTAGTCAATAGCGGGGGACGGGGAAATGAGCAGTTCTTC. The chain links TRBV7-2 to TRBJ2-1, with 9 bases identical to TRBD2. J lost 7 bases, V lost 1 base, and 11 bases had no gene match. Germline lookup yields CDR1 SGHTA and CDR2 FQGNSA. There are 17 residues in the CDR3. Full variable domain (rest looked up from reference TRBV7-2 and TRBJ2-1): GAGVSQSPSNKVTEKGKDVELRCDPISGHTALYWYRQSLGQGLEFLIYFQGNSAPDKSGLPSDRFSAERTGGSVSTLTIQRTQQEDSAVYLCASSLVNSGGRGNEQFFGPGTRLTVL.

As DNA, the CDR3 is TGTGCCAGCAGTTTATTCTTTCTAGAGACCCAGTACTTC. This codes for CASSLFFLETQYF. V usage is TRBV27 and J usage is TRBJ2-5; D is ambiguous. CDR3 length: 13 residues. Between the trimmed V and J ends, which lost 1 base and 4 bases, there was a span of 7 bases. CDR1 and CDR2 from the germline V gene are MNHEY and SMNVEV (reference sequence).

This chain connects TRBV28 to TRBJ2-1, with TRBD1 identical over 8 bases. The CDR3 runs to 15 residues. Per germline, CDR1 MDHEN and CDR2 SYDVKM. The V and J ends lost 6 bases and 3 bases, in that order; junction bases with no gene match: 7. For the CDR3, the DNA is TGTGCCAGCAGCTATGGGGGACAGGTCTACAATGAGCAGTTCTTC. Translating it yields CASSYGGQVYNEQFF.

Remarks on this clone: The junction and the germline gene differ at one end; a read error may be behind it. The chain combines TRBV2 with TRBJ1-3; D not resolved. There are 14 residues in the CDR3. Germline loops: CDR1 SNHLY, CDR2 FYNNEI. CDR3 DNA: TGTGCCAGCAGGGAAGGCCGCGATCAAAACACCATATATTTT. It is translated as CASREGRDQNTIYF.

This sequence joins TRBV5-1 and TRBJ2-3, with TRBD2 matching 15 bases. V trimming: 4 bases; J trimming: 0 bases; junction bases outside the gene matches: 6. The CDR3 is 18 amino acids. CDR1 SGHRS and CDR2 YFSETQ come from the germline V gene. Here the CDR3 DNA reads TGCGCCAGCAGCCGGGGACTAGCGGGAGGTCCTAGCACAGATACGCAGTATTTT. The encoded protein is CASSRGLAGGPSTDTQYF.

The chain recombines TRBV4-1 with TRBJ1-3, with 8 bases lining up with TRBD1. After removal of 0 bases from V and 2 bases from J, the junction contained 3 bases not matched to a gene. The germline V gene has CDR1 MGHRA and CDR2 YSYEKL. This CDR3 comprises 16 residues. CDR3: CASSQETGGTGNTIYF. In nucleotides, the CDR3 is TGCGCCAGCAGCCAAGAAACAGGGGGTACTGGAAACACCATATATTTT.

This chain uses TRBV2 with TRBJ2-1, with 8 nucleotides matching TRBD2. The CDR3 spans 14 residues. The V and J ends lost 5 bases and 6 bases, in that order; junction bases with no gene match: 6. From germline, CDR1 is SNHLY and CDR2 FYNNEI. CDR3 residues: CASSLERESNEQFF. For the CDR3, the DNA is TGTGCCAGCAGTTTGGAGCGGGAGTCCAATGAGCAGTTCTTC.